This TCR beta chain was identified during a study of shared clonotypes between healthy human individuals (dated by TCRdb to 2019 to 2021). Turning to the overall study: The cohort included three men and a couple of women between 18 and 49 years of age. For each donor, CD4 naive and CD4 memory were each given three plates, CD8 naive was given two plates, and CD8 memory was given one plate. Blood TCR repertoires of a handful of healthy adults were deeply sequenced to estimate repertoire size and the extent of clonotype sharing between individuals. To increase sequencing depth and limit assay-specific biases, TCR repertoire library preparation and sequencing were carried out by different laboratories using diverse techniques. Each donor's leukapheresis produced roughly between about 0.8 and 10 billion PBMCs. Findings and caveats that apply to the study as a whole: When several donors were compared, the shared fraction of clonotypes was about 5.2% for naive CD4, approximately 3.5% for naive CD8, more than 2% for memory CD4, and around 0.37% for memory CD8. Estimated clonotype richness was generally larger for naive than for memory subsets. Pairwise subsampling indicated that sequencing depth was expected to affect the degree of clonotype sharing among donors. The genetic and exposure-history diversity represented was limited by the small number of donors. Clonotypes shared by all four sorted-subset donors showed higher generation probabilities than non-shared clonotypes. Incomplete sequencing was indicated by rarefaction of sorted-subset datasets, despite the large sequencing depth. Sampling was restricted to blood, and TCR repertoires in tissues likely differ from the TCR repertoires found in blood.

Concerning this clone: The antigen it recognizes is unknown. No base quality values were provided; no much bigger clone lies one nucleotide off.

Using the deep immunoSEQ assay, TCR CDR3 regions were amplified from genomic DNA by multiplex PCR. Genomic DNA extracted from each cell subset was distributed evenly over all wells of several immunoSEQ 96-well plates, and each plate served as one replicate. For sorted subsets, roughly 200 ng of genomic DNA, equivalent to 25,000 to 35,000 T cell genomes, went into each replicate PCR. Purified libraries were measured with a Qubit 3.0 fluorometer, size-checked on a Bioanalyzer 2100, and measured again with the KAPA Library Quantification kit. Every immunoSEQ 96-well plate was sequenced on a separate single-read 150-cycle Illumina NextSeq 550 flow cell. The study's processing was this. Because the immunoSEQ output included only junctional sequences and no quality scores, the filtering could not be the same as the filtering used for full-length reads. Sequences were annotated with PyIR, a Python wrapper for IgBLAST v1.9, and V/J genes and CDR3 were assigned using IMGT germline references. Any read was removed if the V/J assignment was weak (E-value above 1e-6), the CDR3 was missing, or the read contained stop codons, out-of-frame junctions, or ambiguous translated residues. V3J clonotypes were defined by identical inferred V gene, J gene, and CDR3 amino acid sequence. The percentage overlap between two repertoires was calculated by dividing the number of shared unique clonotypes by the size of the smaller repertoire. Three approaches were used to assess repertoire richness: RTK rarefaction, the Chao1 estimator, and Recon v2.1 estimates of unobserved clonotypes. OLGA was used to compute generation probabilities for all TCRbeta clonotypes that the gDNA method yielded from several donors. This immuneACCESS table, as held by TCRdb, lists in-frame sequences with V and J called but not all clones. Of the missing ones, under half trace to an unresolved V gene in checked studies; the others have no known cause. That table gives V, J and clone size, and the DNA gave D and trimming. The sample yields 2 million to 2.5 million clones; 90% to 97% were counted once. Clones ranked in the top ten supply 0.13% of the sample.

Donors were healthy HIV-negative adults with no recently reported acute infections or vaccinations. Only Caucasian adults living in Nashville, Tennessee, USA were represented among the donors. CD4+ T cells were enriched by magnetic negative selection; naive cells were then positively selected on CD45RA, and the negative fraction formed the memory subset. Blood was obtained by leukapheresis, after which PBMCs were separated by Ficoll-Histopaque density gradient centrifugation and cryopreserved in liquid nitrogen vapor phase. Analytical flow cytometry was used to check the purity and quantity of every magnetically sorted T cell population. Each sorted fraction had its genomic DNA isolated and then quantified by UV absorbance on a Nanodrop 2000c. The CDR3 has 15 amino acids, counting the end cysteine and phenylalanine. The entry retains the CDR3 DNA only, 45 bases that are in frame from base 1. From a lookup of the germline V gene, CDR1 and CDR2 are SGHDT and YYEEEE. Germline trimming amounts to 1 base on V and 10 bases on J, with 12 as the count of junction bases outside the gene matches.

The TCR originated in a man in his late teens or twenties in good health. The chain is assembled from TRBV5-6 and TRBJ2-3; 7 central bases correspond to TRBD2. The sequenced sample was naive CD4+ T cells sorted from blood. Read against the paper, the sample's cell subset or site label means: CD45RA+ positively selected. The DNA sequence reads TGTGCCAGCAGCTTGTCCGGGGTTGTGCTAGCGGCGCAGTATTTT. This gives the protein CASSLSGVVLAAQYF.